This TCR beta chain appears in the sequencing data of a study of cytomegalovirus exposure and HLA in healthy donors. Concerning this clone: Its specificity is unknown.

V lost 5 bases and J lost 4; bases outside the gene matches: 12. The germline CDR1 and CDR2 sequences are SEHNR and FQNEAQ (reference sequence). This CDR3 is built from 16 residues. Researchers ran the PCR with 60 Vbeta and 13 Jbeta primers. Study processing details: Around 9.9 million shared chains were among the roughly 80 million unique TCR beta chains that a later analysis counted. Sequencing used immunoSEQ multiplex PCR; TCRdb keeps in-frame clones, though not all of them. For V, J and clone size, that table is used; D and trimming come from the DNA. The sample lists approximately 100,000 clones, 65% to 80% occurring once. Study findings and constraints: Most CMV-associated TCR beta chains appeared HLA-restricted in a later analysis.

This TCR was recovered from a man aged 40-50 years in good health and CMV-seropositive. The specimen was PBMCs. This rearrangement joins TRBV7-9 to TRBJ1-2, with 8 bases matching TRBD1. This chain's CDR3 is CASSPSGTGGIYGYTF. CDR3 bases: TGTGCCAGCAGCCCATCGGGGACAGGAGGGATCTATGGCTACACCTTC.